A selection of T cell receptor beta chains follows, all from one sample in a study of cytomegalovirus exposure and HLA in healthy donors. Clones were sequenced by immunoSEQ multiplex PCR, and TCRdb holds only the in-frame ones, with some missing. The sample holds 150,000 or so clones, 75% to 80% seen once. Input material: PBMCs. These receptors originate from a male donor in good health and CMV-seronegative. Each CDR3 is given with its conserved first and last residue. A D gene is named only where the DNA matches it firmly. The size field is filled for only some rows; it gives once, few, many or a size class.

abundance	len	j_gene	d_gene	v_gene	CDR3nt	CDR3aa
-	12	TRBJ2-7	-	TRBV2	TGTGCCAGCAGCCAAAGGGGGAACGAGCAGTACTTC	CASSQRGNEQYF
-	20	TRBJ2-3	TRBD2	TRBV13	TGTGCCAGCAGCTTAGGCCTAATGGGACTAGCGGGAGGGCCCACAGATACGCAGTATTTT	CASSLGLMGLAGGPTDTQYF
-	17	TRBJ2-7	TRBD1	TRBV5-8	TGTGCCAGCAGCTTGGGTATGTCCGGGACAGGGCTTGACGAGCAGTACTTC	CASSLGMSGTGLDEQYF
-	14	TRBJ1-3	TRBD1	TRBV2	TGTGCCAGCCAGACGGACAGGGCTGGAAACACCATATATTTT	CASQTDRAGNTIYF
-	16	TRBJ2-1	TRBD2	TRBV4-3	TGCGCCAGCAGCCAAGACACTAGCGGGGGTTACAATGAGCAGTTCTTC	CASSQDTSGGYNEQFF
-	15	TRBJ1-2	-	TRBV7-2	TGTGCCAGCAGCCCACAGGGCCTACTAAACTATGGCTACACCTTC	CASSPQGLLNYGYTF
-	18	TRBJ1-2	TRBD1	TRBV29-1	TGCAGCGTTGAAGATTGGTTGGACAGGGTCGTAGCGGGCTATGGCTACACCTTC	CSVEDWLDRVVAGYGYTF
few	14	TRBJ1-1	-	TRBV6-5	TGTGCCAGCAGTCGACAGGTCTTGAACACTGAAGCTTTCTTT	CASSRQVLNTEAFF
-	13	TRBJ1-2	-	TRBV2	TGTGCCAGCAGGTCGGGGTCTAACTATGGCTACACCTTC	CASRSGSNYGYTF
-	13	TRBJ2-5	-	TRBV6-5	TGTGCCAGCAGTTACTTCAGTTTAGAGACCCAGTACTTC	CASSYFSLETQYF
-	15	TRBJ2-5	TRBD2	TRBV11-2	TGTGCCAGCAGCTGGGGAGGGCAGGATGGTCAGACCCAGTACTTC	CASSWGGQDGQTQYF